The rows below give T cell receptor beta chains drawn from one sample of a study of HIV-infected patients and healthy controls. TCRdb passed the 5' RACE reads through MiXCR, listing each CDR3 protein once. The profile shows 14,000 or so distinct CDR3 sequences, around 10% of them singletons. Sequenced here: blood, sampled during antiretroviral therapy. The receptors were gathered from an adult with HIV infection. The donor label of this sample is uncertain. Both conserved end residues are part of each CDR3. A D gene is named only where the DNA matches it firmly. Size is omitted from some rows. Given values are once, few, many or a class for expanded clones.

V,J,size,D,CDR3,DNA
TRBV10-1,TRBJ2-1,few,TRBD1,CASSDLTGVQYNEQFF,TGCGCCAGCAGTGACCTGACAGGGGTACAATACAATGAGCAGTTCTTC
TRBV11-2,TRBJ2-5,many,TRBD2,CASSTGGRGGGGQETQYF,TGTGCCAGCAGCACTGGTGGGAGGGGCGGAGGCGGCCAAGAGACCCAGTACTTC
TRBV14,TRBJ2-3,NA,TRBD2,CATGAGGTQYF,TGTGCCACCGGAGCGGGAGGGACGCAGTATTTT
TRBV9,TRBJ2-7,many,NA,CASSVGGSRMGYEQYF,TGTGCCAGCAGCGTAGGTGGTTCGAGGATGGGGTACGAGCAGTACTTC
TRBV2,TRBJ2-7,NA,TRBD1,CASSRTGDPMGAYEQYF,TGTGCCAGCAGCAGAACAGGGGACCCCATGGGAGCCTACGAGCAGTACTTC
TRBV7-9,TRBJ2-5,many,NA,CASSFPNQETQYF,TGTGCCAGCAGCTTCCCAAACCAAGAGACCCAGTACTTC
TRBV6-1,TRBJ1-5,many,NA,CASSRGESTVSNQPQHF,TGTGCCAGCAGTAGGGGGGAATCGACAGTTAGCAATCAGCCCCAGCATTTT
TRBV20-1,TRBJ2-3,many,TRBD1,CSPRQGRPSTDTQYF,TGCAGTCCCAGACAGGGGCGCCCTAGCACAGATACGCAGTATTTT
TRBV7-8,TRBJ1-4,few,NA,CASSLAGQGEYEKLFF,TGTGCCAGCAGCTTAGCGGGGCAGGGTGAATATGAAAAACTGTTTTTT
TRBV14,TRBJ2-7,NA,NA,CASSQGRGYYEQYF,TGTGCCAGCAGCCAAGGACGAGGGTACTACGAGCAGTACTTC
TRBV12-3/TRBV12-4,TRBJ2-1,many,TRBD1,CASSPTRTGRNEQFF,TGTGCCAGCAGCCCAACTCGGACAGGGCGAAATGAGCAGTTCTTC
TRBV11-2,TRBJ2-5,few,NA,CASSLAFWNGETQYF,TGTGCCAGCAGCTTAGCGTTCTGGAACGGGGAGACCCAGTACTTC
TRBV12-3/TRBV12-4,TRBJ2-2,many,NA,CASSPAMGTLTGELFF,TGTGCCAGCAGCCCCGCGATGGGGACACTAACCGGGGAGCTGTTTTTT
TRBV6-5,TRBJ2-7,many,NA,CASSRGISYEQYF,TGTGCCAGCAGCCGCGGGATCTCCTACGAGCAGTACTTC
TRBV29-1,TRBJ2-1,many,TRBD1,CSERTGAYNEQFF,TGCAGCGAAAGGACAGGGGCCTACAATGAGCAGTTCTTC
TRBV29-1,TRBJ2-7,many,NA,CSLGRSYSYEQYF,TGCAGCCTTGGTAGAAGCTATTCCTACGAGCAGTACTTC
TRBV7-3,TRBJ2-1,many,NA,CASSRGESSYNEQFF,TGTGCCAGCAGCCGCGGGGAAAGCTCCTACAATGAGCAGTTCTTC
TRBV18,TRBJ2-7,few,NA,CASSADRNYEQYF,TGTGCCAGCTCAGCCGACAGAAACTACGAGCAGTACTTC
TRBV5-5,TRBJ2-3,many,NA,CASSSTIAFGTDTQYF,TGTGCCAGCAGCTCCACAATAGCGTTTGGGACAGATACGCAGTATTTT
TRBV29-1,TRBJ2-1,NA,NA,CSVGDSDENEQFF,TGCAGCGTTGGGGACTCAGATGAGAATGAGCAGTTCTTC
TRBV6-6,TRBJ2-7,few,NA,CASSPMDGEQYF,TGTGCCAGCAGCCCGATGGACGGTGAGCAGTACTTC
TRBV4-1,TRBJ1-2,many,TRBD1,CASSQAAGGLGYTF,TGCGCCAGCAGCCAAGCCGCAGGGGGGCTGGGCTACACCTTC
TRBV20-1,TRBJ1-2,NA,TRBD1,CSARDRGQGTNYGYTF,TGCAGTGCTAGAGATAGGGGACAGGGGACTAACTATGGCTACACCTTC
TRBV5-1,TRBJ2-5,few,NA,CASSSPSTGGLQETQYF,TGCGCCAGCAGCTCCCCGAGTACGGGCGGGCTTCAAGAGACCCAGTACTTC
TRBV12-3/TRBV12-4,TRBJ2-1,NA,TRBD1,CASSLALSGTGNYNEQFF,TGTGCCAGCAGTTTAGCACTTTCCGGGACAGGGAACTACAATGAGCAGTTCTTC
TRBV14,TRBJ2-1,few,TRBD2,CASSPKLAGDEQFF,TGTGCCAGCAGCCCAAAACTAGCGGGCGATGAGCAGTTCTTC
TRBV7-9,TRBJ2-3,NA,NA,CASSLRATGAGGDTQYF,TGTGCCAGCAGCTTAAGAGCGACGGGGGCAGGGGGAGATACGCAGTATTTT
TRBV19,TRBJ1-2,many,TRBD1,CASRGTGEANYGYTF,TGTGCCAGTAGAGGGACAGGAGAAGCTAACTATGGCTACACCTTC
TRBV5-5,TRBJ2-1,many,TRBD1,CASSYGTGGYNEQFF,TGTGCCAGCAGCTACGGGACAGGTGGATACAATGAGCAGTTCTTC
TRBV11-1,TRBJ1-1,many,NA,CASSSRPNTEAFF,TGTGCCAGCAGTTCGAGACCGAACACTGAAGCTTTCTTT
TRBV4-1,TRBJ2-2,many,TRBD2,CASRGLAGGSNTGELFF,TGCGCCAGCAGGGGCCTAGCGGGAGGCAGTAACACCGGGGAGCTGTTTTTT
TRBV27,TRBJ2-3,many,NA,CASSLTPRWASKDTQYF,TGTGCCAGCAGTTTGACCCCCCGTTGGGCTAGTAAAGATACGCAGTATTTT
TRBV11-2,TRBJ2-5,many,TRBD2,CASSSRLAGAQETQYF,TGTGCCAGCAGCTCTCGACTAGCGGGGGCTCAAGAGACCCAGTACTTC
TRBV4-1,TRBJ2-7,many,NA,CASSQATGTYEQYF,TGCGCCAGCAGCCAAGCTACAGGGACCTACGAGCAGTACTTC
TRBV6-5,TRBJ1-1,many,NA,CASSSIRDTEAFF,TGTGCCAGCAGCTCAATCCGGGACACTGAAGCTTTCTTT
TRBV20-1,TRBJ2-1,many,TRBD2,CSAIEAGVVNEQFF,TGCAGTGCTATAGAAGCGGGAGTGGTTAATGAGCAGTTCTTC
TRBV7-9,TRBJ2-3,many,NA,CASSSTGSTTDTQYF,TGTGCCAGCAGCTCAACTGGGTCCACCACAGATACGCAGTATTTT
TRBV18,TRBJ1-1,many,NA,CASSPAEGDTEAFF,TGTGCCAGCTCACCCGCCGAAGGGGACACTGAAGCTTTCTTT
TRBV18,TRBJ2-2,few,NA,CASSTFTRANTGELFF,TGTGCCAGCTCAACCTTTACTAGAGCGAACACCGGGGAGCTGTTTTTT
TRBV5-1,TRBJ2-3,few,NA,CASSVDRGPSTDTQYF,TGCGCCAGCAGCGTTGACAGAGGACCTAGCACAGATACGCAGTATTTT
TRBV7-2,TRBJ2-7,many,TRBD1,CASSVNRGEQYF,TGTGCCAGCAGCGTCAACAGGGGCGAGCAGTACTTC
TRBV6-2/TRBV6-3,TRBJ1-2,many,NA,CASSPDNYGYTF,TGTGCCAGCAGCCCTGATAACTATGGCTACACCTTC
TRBV5-1,TRBJ2-2,NA,NA,CASSSGTGGELFF,TGCGCCAGCAGCTCCGGGACTGGCGGGGAGCTGTTTTTT
TRBV7-9,TRBJ2-3,many,NA,CASSFSGGRTDTQYF,TGTGCCAGCAGCTTCTCGGGGGGCCGCACAGATACGCAGTATTTT
TRBV14,TRBJ2-7,many,TRBD1,CASSQVTGGYEQYF,TGTGCCAGCAGCCAGGTGACAGGGGGGTACGAGCAGTACTTC
TRBV3-1,TRBJ2-3,many,NA,CASSPDNSGDTQYF,TGTGCCAGCAGCCCGGACAACAGTGGAGATACGCAGTATTTT
TRBV5-1,TRBJ2-5,NA,NA,CASSLPQGLRETQYF,TGCGCCAGCAGCTTGCCGCAGGGGCTTAGGGAGACCCAGTACTTC
TRBV7-9,TRBJ1-2,NA,NA,CASSLAETASYGYTF,TGTGCCAGCAGCTTAGCGGAGACGGCTTCTTATGGCTACACCTTC
TRBV29-1,TRBJ2-7,many,TRBD1,CSFPGQALYEQYF,TGCAGCTTTCCGGGACAGGCCCTCTACGAGCAGTACTTC
TRBV2,TRBJ2-7,NA,NA,CASLDTFQYF,TGTGCCAGTTTAGACACCTTTCAGTACTTC
TRBV20-1,TRBJ2-3,many,TRBD2,CSAKAGATLDTQYF,TGCAGTGCTAAAGCGGGGGCAACATTGGATACGCAGTATTTT
TRBV6-1,TRBJ2-7,few,NA,CASSGGGYFNEQYF,TGTGCCAGCTCAGGTGGCGGGTACTTCAACGAGCAGTACTTC
TRBV28,TRBJ2-3,NA,NA,CASSPWQGGGDTQYF,TGTGCCAGCAGTCCTTGGCAGGGTGGAGGCGATACGCAGTATTTT